What follows are 15 T cell receptor beta chains derived from one specimen sequenced in a study of cytomegalovirus exposure and HLA in healthy donors. Both 60 Vbeta primers and 13 Jbeta primers went into the PCR. Method: immunoSEQ multiplex PCR; TCRdb's copy keeps in-frame clones and lacks some. Of more than 75,000 clones listed, roughly 77% are singletons. The sequencing sample was made of PBMCs. These receptors all stem from a woman aged 40 to 55 in good health and CMV-seropositive.

Regarding this clone: The junction departs from germline at one end; a sequencing error may be responsible. CDR3 residues: CASKGTGGSNF. In DNA, the CDR3 is TGTGCCAGCAAGGGGACAGGCGGATCCAACTTC. The genes are TRBV28 and TRBJ1-2; TRBD1 aligns across 8 bases. CDR1 and CDR2 (germline): MDHEN, SYDVKM. The CDR3 totals 11 residues.

The CDR3 region has the DNA TGTGCCAGCGGACGTACAGGGGGCCGCTCCTACGAGCAGTACTTC. Translation: CASGRTGGRSYEQYF. V usage is TRBV28 and J usage is TRBJ2-7; TRBD1 matches 9 bases. The V gene's germline CDR1 is MDHEN and CDR2 SYDVKM. There are 15 residues in the CDR3. After removal of 8 bases from V and 0 bases from J, the junction contained 8 bases not matched to a gene.

The rearrangement uses TRBV4-3 and TRBJ2-1; the match to TRBD2 covers 8 bases. The germline V gene encodes CDR1 LGHNA and CDR2 YSLEER. The CDR3 consists of 20 residues. V shed 0 bases and J 7 bases; nucleotides not matched to a gene: 20. This CDR3 reads CASSQDSLYRAGVIGNEQFF. The CDR3 DNA reads as TGCGCCAGCAGCCAAGATTCCCTGTATAGAGCGGGAGTAATCGGGAATGAGCAGTTCTTC.

The chain couples TRBV2 to TRBJ2-4; a possible D gene is TRBD2 (5 bases). Germline V gene lookup returns CDR1 SNHLY and CDR2 FYNNEI. Trimming left V 1 base short and J 1 base short, with 20 bases between. The CDR3 length is 19 residues. The CDR3 DNA reads as TGTGCCAGCAGTGAAGGAGGGTGGGGTTCCGTCGGTGCCAAAAACATTCAGTACTTC. Amino acids: CASSEGGWGSVGAKNIQYF.

The V call is TRBV5-4, the J call TRBJ2-5, with 13 bases that match TRBD2. V gave up 3 bases and J gave up 0 bases; unmatched junction bases: 5. CDR1 SGHNT and CDR2 YYREEE come from the germline V gene (reference sequence). The CDR3 is made up of 17 amino acids. CDR3 in DNA: TGTGCCAGCAGCTCGGGACTAGCGGGGATTTACCAAGAGACCCAGTACTTC. It translates to CASSSGLAGIYQETQYF.

The chain is built from TRBV7-8 and TRBJ2-7; D is unclear. The CDR3 is 12 residues long. In germline, CDR1 is SGHVS, CDR2 FQNEAQ. Trimming removed 5 bases at V and 7 bases at J, with 12 bases between. The CDR3 spells CASSIETGEQYF. The CDR3 DNA reads TGTGCCAGCAGCATCGAGACTGGAGAGCAGTACTTC.

The V and J genes are TRBV7-2 and TRBJ2-7; 12 bases align to TRBD2. Germline V gives CDR1 SGHTA, CDR2 FQGNSA. V shed 5 bases and J 7 bases; nucleotides not matched to a gene: 15. The CDR3 is 17 amino acids. In DNA, the CDR3 is TGTGCCAGCAGCCGGACTAGCGGGACGGGGGGACTACGGGAGCAGTACTTC. Encoded protein: CASSRTSGTGGLREQYF.

This chain joins TRBV7-6 and TRBJ2-5; 12 positions match TRBD2. Losses at the gene ends were 4 bases for V and 2 bases for J; bases not matched to a gene: 14. This CDR3 has 19 residues. Per the germline V gene, CDR1 is SGHVS and CDR2 is FNYEAQ. The CDR3 DNA reads as TGTGCCAGCAGCTCCCCGAGAGCGACTAGCGGGGGAGTACAAGAGACCCAGTACTTC. It translates to CASSSPRATSGGVQETQYF.

The chain employs TRBV5-1 and TRBJ1-2; the match to TRBD1 covers 7 bases. CDR3 size: 14 residues. The germline gives CDR1 SGHRS, CDR2 YFSETQ. V dropped 3 bases and J dropped 8; count of bases not matched to a gene: 10. The CDR3 nucleotides read TGCGCCAGCAGCTGGGGACAGAGCGGAGGCGGCTACACCTTC. Translation: CASSWGQSGGGYTF.

The V call is TRBV6-5, the J call TRBJ1-2, with 7 positions matching TRBD1. J lost 4 bases, V lost 0 bases, and 8 bases had no gene match. Germline V gene sequence: CDR1 MNHEY, CDR2 SVGAGI. The CDR3 has 16 residues. DNA of the CDR3: TGTGCCAGCAGTTACTCTCCCCGGGACAGTAGCTATGGCTACACCTTC. It codes for CASSYSPRDSSYGYTF.

This chain joins TRBV11-2 and TRBJ1-3, with D perhaps matching TRBD1 (6 bases). Germline V gives CDR1 SGHAT, CDR2 FQNNGV. The CDR3 is made up of 16 amino acids. Between the trimmed V and J ends, which lost 5 bases and 0 bases, there was a span of 14 bases. CDR3 nucleotide sequence: TGTGCCAGCAGCCAGTCGGGAGGGGGCTCTGGAAACACCATATATTTT. This gives the protein CASSQSGGGSGNTIYF. Combining the CDR3 with reference TRBV11-2 and TRBJ1-3 gives the whole variable domain EAGVAQSPRYKIIEKRQSVAFWCNPISGHATLYWYQQILGQGPKLLIQFQNNGVVDDSQLPKDRFSAERLKGVDSTLKIQPAKLEDSAVYLCASSQSGGGSGNTIYFGEGSWLTVV.

This rearrangement joins TRBV7-2 to TRBJ1-1; D is unclear. V lost 1 base to trimming and J lost 4 bases, with 7 bases between them. This CDR3 comprises 13 residues. CDR1 is SGHTA and CDR2 is FQGNSA in the germline V gene. CDR3 region: CASSLEEITEAFF. The CDR3 bases are TGTGCCAGCAGCTTAGAAGAGATCACTGAAGCTTTCTTT.

The chain recombines TRBV5-1 with TRBJ1-6; 7 bases are shared with TRBD1. Germline V CDR1 and CDR2: SGHRS, YFSETQ. Trimming at V came to 0 bases and at J to 9 bases, leaving 12 bases not matched to a gene. This CDR3 has 17 amino acids. The CDR3 loop reads CASSLGEPGTEGSPLHF. The DNA for the CDR3 is TGCGCCAGCAGCTTGGGAGAGCCCGGGACAGAGGGTTCACCCCTCCACTTT.

The V call is TRBV30, the J call TRBJ2-7; D perhaps matches TRBD1 (6 bases). V was pared by 3 bases and J by 4 bases, with 10 bases between. The germline V gene encodes CDR1 GTSNPN and CDR2 SVGIG (reference sequence). This CDR3 contains 12 residues. The CDR3: CAWSGQFYEQYF. Written as DNA, the CDR3 is TGTGCCTGGAGCGGACAGTTTTACGAGCAGTACTTC.

The chain joins TRBV19 to TRBJ1-1, with D hard to call. Germline CDR1 is LNHDA and CDR2 is SQIVND (reference sequence). The CDR3 spans 14 residues. The germline V and J ends were trimmed by 4 bases and 4 bases, with 13 bases remaining between them. The CDR3 reads CASSRGGLGTEAFF. As DNA, the CDR3 is TGTGCCAGTAGTAGGGGAGGCCTGGGCACTGAAGCTTTCTTT. The variable domain in full, completed from reference TRBV19 and TRBJ1-1, reads DGGITQSPKYLFRKEGQNVTLSCEQNLNHDAMYWYRQDPGQGLRLIYYSQIVNDFQKGDIAEGYSVSREKKESFPLTVTSAQKNPTAFYLCASSRGGLGTEAFFGQGTRLTVV.